One and the same sample provided the 22 T cell receptor beta chains below, sequenced in a study of T-cell reconstitution after alpha-beta-depleted transplantation in children. TCRbeta library preparation incorporated unique molecular identifiers. TCRdb re-derived calls from the PCR reads in MiXCR, one entry per CDR3 protein. The table shows hundreds of thousands of distinct CDR3 sequences, with more than 10% occurring only once. The material sequenced was PBMCs from the stem cell graft donor, taken from the stem cell graft. Receptors were obtained from a human donor who donated a stem cell graft to a child with acute lymphoblastic leukemia.

About this clonotype: Compared with germline, one end of the junction differs, possibly owing to a read error. The chain uses TRBV20-1 and TRBJ1-1; D call uncertain. CDR1 and CDR2 from the germline V gene are DFQATT and SNEGSKA (reference sequence). This CDR3 is built from 15 residues. The CDR3, as DNA: TGCAGTGCTAGAGATTGGAGAGGAAGGAACGCTGAAGCTTTCTTT. Encoded protein: CSARDWRGRNAEAFF.

This clonotype was observed a handful of times. The chain is built from TRBV9 and TRBJ2-5, with 10 bases identical to TRBD2. There are 18 residues in the CDR3. V trimming: 0 bases; J trimming: 10 bases; junction bases outside the gene matches: 18. Germline CDR1 and CDR2: SGDLS and YYNGEE. CDR3 sequence: CASSVGAGGPGGSGSQYF. The CDR3 DNA is TGTGCCAGCAGCGTAGGAGCGGGAGGGCCCGGGGGGAGTGGTAGCCAGTACTTC.

The chain employs TRBV7-9 and TRBJ1-6, with TRBD1 as a possible D gene (6 bases). CDR3 length equals 16 residues. V shed 4 bases and J shed 7 bases, with 17 bases lying between them. Germline V lookup: CDR1 SEHNR, CDR2 FQNEAQ (reference sequence). The CDR3 nucleotides are TGTGCCAGCAGCTCCCCACGCCCGGGGGCCAATTCACCCCTCCACTTT. Translated: CASSSPRPGANSPLHF.

This clonotype was seen at least ten times. V gene TRBV27 combines with J gene TRBJ2-7; D ambiguous. The germline V and J ends were trimmed by 4 bases and 7 bases, with 8 bases remaining between them. CDR1 and CDR2 from the germline V gene are MNHEY and SMNVEV (reference sequence). This CDR3 comprises 11 residues. The CDR3 bases are TGTGCCAGCAGTTCGAAAAGGGAGCAGTACTTC. Translation gives CASSSKREQYF.

This clonotype has a count of ten or more. This chain links TRBV29-1 with TRBJ2-7, with D perhaps TRBD1 (5 bases). Germline V CDR1 and CDR2: SQVTM, ANQGSEA. V was pared by 7 bases and J by 3 bases, with 19 bases between. The CDR3 runs 14 residues. The CDR3 DNA sequence: TGCAGCGCCTCAACCGACAGCCTGGGCTACGAGCAGTACTTC. The encoded protein is CSASTDSLGYEQYF.

This rearrangement joins TRBV6-2 or TRBV6-3 to TRBJ1-5; the D is unclear. Trimming shortened V by 5 bases and J by 2 bases, and 13 bases separated the two germline ends. CDR1 MNHEY and CDR2 SVGEGT come from the germline V gene. CDR3 size: 15 residues. The CDR3 DNA sequence: TGTGCCAGCAGTCCGGGGAATTGGGGCAATCAGCCCCAGCATTTT. Translating it yields CASSPGNWGNQPQHF.

The table lists this clonotype with many counts. The chain employs TRBV14 and TRBJ2-7, with 7 bases lining up with TRBD2. Germline trimming cut 5 bases from V and 2 bases from J; bases unmatched to any gene: 12. The germline CDR1 and CDR2 sequences are SGHDN and FVKESK. The CDR3 loop spans 16 amino acids. The CDR3 DNA reads as TGTGCCAGCAGCGTCGGGGGAGGCCTAGCGGCCTACGAGCAGTACTTC. Translating gives CASSVGGGLAAYEQYF.

The sample holds many counts of this clonotype. The genes are TRBV10-3 and TRBJ2-2, with 9 bases fitting TRBD1. Per the germline V gene, CDR1 is ENHRY and CDR2 is SYGVKD. The CDR3 has 15 amino acids. The V gene end was trimmed by 8 bases and the J gene end by 6 bases; junction bases not matched to a gene: 10. Here the CDR3 reads CAIAERTGAPGELFF. CDR3 coding DNA: TGTGCCATCGCGGAAAGGACAGGGGCGCCCGGGGAGCTGTTTTTT.

This clonotype was detected many times. This chain joins TRBV6-4 and TRBJ2-6; 8 bases are shared with TRBD1. Germline CDR1 is MRHNA and CDR2 is SNTAGT. V gave up 5 bases and J gave up 4 bases; unmatched junction bases: 7. CDR3 length: 16 amino acids. For the CDR3, the DNA is TGTGCCAGCAGTCCGGACAGGGTGGGGGGGGCCAACGTCCTGACTTTC. Amino acids: CASSPDRVGGANVLTF.

This clonotype was detected many times. The DNA for the CDR3 is TGCAGCGTTGTCCTGCGGGGCTTCACTGAAGCTTTCTTT. This gives the protein CSVVLRGFTEAFF. The chain combines TRBV29-1 with TRBJ1-1; tentative D call: TRBD1 (5 bases). The CDR3 runs to 13 residues. Deletions cut 4 bases from V and 4 bases from J, with 13 bases between. The germline V gene encodes CDR1 SQVTM and CDR2 ANQGSEA.

Concerning this clonotype itself: This sequence may be a read error, since a much larger clone differs from it by one base. J is TRBJ2-1 and V is TRBV7-2, with 10 bases fitting TRBD1. The CDR3 covers 15 residues. Germline values: CDR1 SGHTA, CDR2 FQGNSA. The CDR3 coding sequence is TGTGCCAGCAGCTTGGGACAGGGGCTATACAATGCGCAGTTCTTC. It translates to CASSLGQGLYNAQFF. The variable domain in full, with the rest retrieved from reference TRBV7-2 and TRBJ2-1, is GAGVSQSPSNKVTEKGKDVELRCDPISGHTALYWYRQSLGQGLEFLIYFQGNSAPDKSGLPSDRFSAERTGGSVSTLTIQRTQQEDSAVYLCASSLGQGLYNAQFFGPGTRLTVL.

This clonotype was recorded many times. The chain is built from TRBV28 and TRBJ2-3; D gene uncertain. Germline V gene data show CDR1 as MDHEN and CDR2 as SYDVKM. Deletions cut 6 bases from V and 1 base from J, with 20 bases between. The CDR3 consists of 17 residues. CDR3 region: CASRPPPTTTRTDTQYF. The CDR3 region has the DNA TGTGCCAGCAGGCCGCCGCCGACAACTACCCGCACAGATACGCAGTATTTT.

This clonotype was seen ten or more times. The V and J genes are TRBV12-3 or TRBV12-4 and TRBJ2-6, with TRBD1 matching 7 bases. There are 17 residues in the CDR3. J was trimmed by 3 bases and V by 2 bases; bases with no gene match: 7. The CDR3 is CASSLSQRGLGANVLTF. The CDR3, as DNA: TGTGCCAGCAGTTTATCTCAGAGGGGGCTTGGGGCCAACGTCCTGACTTTC.

The chain employs TRBV30 and TRBJ1-2; weak D call: TRBD1 (5 bases). The CDR3 contains 12 residues. Between the trimmed V and J ends, which lost 4 bases and 5 bases, there was a span of 11 bases. In germline, CDR1 is GTSNPN, CDR2 SVGIG (reference sequence). In DNA, the CDR3 is TGTGCCTGGAACCCAGGGACTTATGGCTACACCTTC. Its protein is CAWNPGTYGYTF.

Ten or more counts support this clonotype. V and J are TRBV10-3 and TRBJ2-5; TRBD1 agrees at 9 bases. J was trimmed by 5 bases and V by 5 bases; bases with no gene match: 9. The CDR3 runs 15 residues. The germline V gene encodes CDR1 ENHRY and CDR2 SYGVKD. CDR3 in amino acids: CAISPQTGGGETQYF. CDR3 sequence (DNA): TGTGCCATCAGTCCACAAACAGGGGGCGGTGAGACCCAGTACTTC.

This clonotype has a count of ten or more. The genes are TRBV6-2 or TRBV6-3 and TRBJ2-6; D gene ambiguous. The CDR3 consists of 14 residues. The V gene lost 6 bases and the J gene lost 0 bases, with 6 bases spanning the gap. Germline values: CDR1 MNHEY, CDR2 SVGEGT. CDR3 in amino acids: CASRVYSGANVLTF. CDR3 DNA: TGTGCCAGCAGAGTTTACTCTGGGGCCAACGTCCTGACTTTC.

The sample holds many counts of this clonotype. The rearrangement joins TRBV5-5 to TRBJ2-5; D call uncertain. The V gene's germline CDR1 is SGHKS and CDR2 YYEKEE (reference sequence). The CDR3 extends over 13 amino acids. With 2 bases removed from V and 5 bases from J, the gap between germline ends came to 10 bases. CDR3 in DNA: TGTGCCAGCAGCTTCGCCAGGCCCGAGACCCAGTACTTC. Residues: CASSFARPETQYF.

Of note for this clonotype: A much larger clonotype is one base distant, so this may be a read error. This chain uses TRBV6-2 or TRBV6-3 with TRBJ1-1; D might be TRBD1 (5 bases). Germline V CDR1 and CDR2: MNHEY, SVGEGT. The germline V and J ends were trimmed by 7 bases and 6 bases, with 21 bases remaining between them. The length of the CDR3 is 15 residues. As DNA, the CDR3 is TGTGCCAGCATCTTACTGGCCCCTGGAGGGGCTGAAGCTTTCTTT. Its protein is CASILLAPGGAEAFF.

This clonotype was counted ten times or more. V and J are TRBV20-1 and TRBJ2-7; D is unresolved. Germline CDR1 is DFQATT and CDR2 is SNEGSKA (reference sequence). V dropped 3 bases and J dropped 1 base, with 10 bases sitting between them. This CDR3 is built from 13 residues. In DNA form, the CDR3 reads TGCAGTGCTAGTAAAGGCTTTTCCTACGAGCAGTACTTC. This gives the protein CSASKGFSYEQYF.

Comments on this clonotype: A much larger clone is a single base away; this may be a read error. V gene TRBV4-2 combines with J gene TRBJ2-1, with 7 bases matching TRBD2. The CDR3 spans 15 residues. Germline V gives CDR1 LGHNA, CDR2 YNFKEQ. The CDR3 loop is CASSHDLAVYNDQFF. The CDR3 nucleotides read TGTGCCAGCAGCCACGACCTAGCGGTCTACAATGACCAGTTCTTC.

There are many counts of this clonotype. The chain couples TRBV5-1 to TRBJ2-2; D unclear. This CDR3 is built from 15 residues. Germline V gene data show CDR1 as SGHRS and CDR2 as YFSETQ. V lost 0 bases and J lost 3, with 9 bases in between. CDR3 protein: CASSLVQADTGELFF. CDR3 bases: TGCGCCAGCAGCTTGGTTCAGGCCGACACCGGGGAGCTGTTTTTT.

This clonotype was counted at least ten times. The chain combines TRBV5-6 with TRBJ2-7; D gene unclear. The CDR3 covers 14 residues. Trimming took off 6 bases at V and 3 bases at J, with 16 bases between the two ends. CDR1 and CDR2 (germline): SGHDT, YYEEEE. The CDR3: CASKARHGDYEQYF. In DNA, the CDR3 is TGTGCCAGCAAAGCGCGACATGGGGACTACGAGCAGTACTTC. Full variable domain (remainder filled in from reference TRBV5-6 and TRBJ2-7): DAGVTQSPTHLIKTRGQQVTLRCSPKSGHDTVSWYQQALGQGPQFIFQYYEEEERQRGNFPDRFSGHQFPNYSSELNVNALLLGDSALYLCASKARHGDYEQYFGPGTRLTVT.